These 31 T cell receptor beta chains came from one sample sequenced in a study of OX40 agonist ivuxolimab in advanced cancers. Profiled with immunoSEQ multiplex PCR; TCRdb holds only in-frame clones, not every one. The sample lists some 44,000 clones; about 90% were seen once. Sequencing was performed on CD4+ or CD8+ T cells sorted from blood, taken in a trial of the OX40 agonist ivuxolimab. The receptors originated from an adult with an advanced solid tumor such as melanoma, head and neck, liver or kidney cancer.

This sequence joins TRBV18 and TRBJ2-1, with a weak D call TRBD2 (5 bases). V was shortened by 8 bases and J by 4 bases, with 12 bases between the two germline ends. Germline CDR1 KGHSH, CDR2 LQKENI. This CDR3 comprises 13 residues. CDR3 DNA sequence: TGTGCCAGCCGGGGAGCGGATTACAATGAGCAGTTCTTC. Its translation: CASRGADYNEQFF.

This chain joins TRBV4-1 and TRBJ2-3; 8 bases fit TRBD2. Trimming cost V 3 bases and J 2 bases; bases outside gene matches: 10. The CDR3 contains 17 residues. The germline V gene has CDR1 MGHRA and CDR2 YSYEKL. The CDR3 here is CASSHRLAGEITDTQYF. DNA of the CDR3: TGCGCCAGCAGCCACCGCCTAGCGGGTGAGATCACAGATACGCAGTATTTT.

The chain joins TRBV6-1 to TRBJ1-1; D unresolved. CDR3 length equals 14 residues. Germline V lookup: CDR1 MNHNS, CDR2 SASEGT. V lost 3 bases and J lost 7, with 15 bases in between. The DNA for the CDR3 is TGTGCCAGCAGTGACTCCTCCGCGCAAAATGAAGCTTTCTTT. This translates into CASSDSSAQNEAFF.

This chain connects TRBV11-3 to TRBJ2-1; D unclear. The V end lost 5 bases, the J end lost 4 bases, and 6 bases lay between the germline ends. Germline assignment: CDR1 SGHNT and CDR2 YENEEA. The CDR3 extends over 12 amino acids. CDR3 residues: CASSIGYNEQFF. In DNA form, the CDR3 reads TGTGCCAGCAGCATAGGGTACAATGAGCAGTTCTTC.

This clone was picked up a small number of times. The chain employs TRBV12-5 and TRBJ2-1, with 8 bases matching TRBD2. Germline values: CDR1 LGHNT, CDR2 FRNRAP. The length of the CDR3 is 17 residues. V lost 3 bases, J lost 5 bases, and 12 bases stayed unmatched. The CDR3 region has the DNA TGTGCTAGTGGTTTTTACCCGAGCGGGAGCGGTAACAATGAGCAGTTCTTC. Protein sequence: CASGFYPSGSGNNEQFF.

This clone occurred once. The chain recombines TRBV4-1 with TRBJ1-4, with 12 bases matching TRBD1. Trimming took 2 bases from V and 7 from J; bases not matched to a gene: 5. CDR3 length equals 16 residues. In germline, CDR1 is MGHRA, CDR2 YSYEKL. CDR3 sequence reads: CASSQWGTGGFEKLFF. DNA for the CDR3: TGCGCCAGCAGCCAATGGGGGACAGGGGGCTTTGAAAAACTGTTTTTT.

This chain connects TRBV28 to TRBJ2-5, with 8 bases identical to TRBD2. The J segment lost 5 bases and the V segment lost 7 bases, leaving 9 bases of the junction unmatched. This CDR3 contains 14 residues. Germline loops: CDR1 MDHEN, CDR2 SYDVKM. CDR3 nucleotides: TGTGCCAGCACCCCCGGGAGGGACTCGGAGACCCAGTACTTC. Protein product: CASTPGRDSETQYF. Full variable domain (missing parts from reference TRBV28 and TRBJ2-5): DVKVTQSSRYLVKRTGEKVFLECVQDMDHENMFWYRQDPGLGLRLIYFSYDVKMKEKGDIPEGYSVSREKKERFSLILESASTNQTSMYLCASTPGRDSETQYFGPGTRLLVL.

Only one count was recorded for this clone. This chain links TRBV2 with TRBJ2-5, with no clear D. The CDR3 runs to 13 residues. Germline-derived CDR1 and CDR2 are SNHLY and FYNNEI. V lost 6 bases and J 5 bases, leaving 13 bases between the germline ends. The CDR3 coding sequence is TGTGCCAGCAGGAGTGGGCAAGGGGAGACCCAGTACTTC. Protein sequence: CASRSGQGETQYF.

This sequence joins TRBV6-5 and TRBJ2-7, with D tentatively TRBD1 (6 bases). The germline V and J ends were trimmed by 5 bases and 0 bases, with 14 bases remaining between them. The CDR3 totals 15 residues. The germline V gene has CDR1 MNHEY and CDR2 SVGAGI. CDR3 residues: CASSPSRQDSYEQYF. CDR3 in DNA: TGTGCCAGCAGTCCGTCCCGACAGGACTCCTACGAGCAGTACTTC.

This chain uses TRBV23-1 with TRBJ1-2; 11 nucleotides match TRBD1. TRBV23-1 is given ORF status, its function remaining uncertain. This CDR3 comprises 13 residues. V shed 10 bases, J shed 7 bases, and the junction held 8 bases outside the gene matches. The CDR3 here is CATPKGQGGGYTF. CDR3 DNA sequence: TGCGCCACCCCCAAGGGACAGGGGGGTGGCTACACCTTC.

Written as DNA, the CDR3 is TGTGCCAGCAACAAGGACGTATACAATGAGCAGTTCTTC. Its translation: CASNKDVYNEQFF. The gene calls are TRBV5-4 and TRBJ2-1, with D unclear. The ends were cut back, 6 bases at V and 4 bases at J, with 11 bases in the middle. The CDR3 length is 13 residues. CDR1 is SGHNT and CDR2 is YYREEE in the germline V gene (reference sequence).

This chain uses TRBV18 with TRBJ2-5, with 9 bases that match TRBD1. The germline gives CDR1 KGHSH, CDR2 LQKENI. CDR3 length: 16 residues. The J segment lost 5 bases and the V segment lost 3 bases, leaving 10 bases of the junction unmatched. CDR3 amino acids: CASSPPTGTGLETQYF. The CDR3 DNA is TGTGCCAGCTCACCTCCCACGGGGACAGGGTTGGAGACCCAGTACTTC.

The J gene is TRBJ2-3, the V gene TRBV7-8; 10 bases fit TRBD1. After removal of 4 bases from V and 6 bases from J, the junction contained 19 bases not matched to a gene. CDR1 is SGHVS and CDR2 is FQNEAQ in the germline V gene. The CDR3 extends over 19 amino acids. The CDR3 bases are TGTGCCAGCAGCTCAAGGACCTCAGCGGGACAGGGGACAGGGGATACGCAGTATTTT. As protein: CASSSRTSAGQGTGDTQYF. The entire variable domain, with the rest obtained from reference TRBV7-8 and TRBJ2-3, is as follows: GAGVSQSPRYKVAKRGQDVALRCDPISGHVSLFWYQQALGQGPEFLTYFQNEAQLDKSGLPSDRFFAERPEGSVSTLKIQRTQQEDSAVYLCASSSRTSAGQGTGDTQYFGPGTRLTVL.

The rearrangement uses TRBV7-8 and TRBJ2-7; possibly TRBD1 for D (5 bases). CDR1 SGHVS and CDR2 FQNEAQ come from the germline V gene. The CDR3 runs to 16 residues. Trimming stripped 1 base from V and 2 bases from J, with 15 bases between. The CDR3 DNA reads as TGTGCCAGCAGCTTAGGGGGAAGGCAAGGGGCCTACGAGCAGTACTTC. Encoded protein: CASSLGGRQGAYEQYF.

The V call is TRBV6-4, the J call TRBJ2-5; D might be TRBD2 (6 bases). CDR3 length equals 17 residues. V shed 5 bases and J shed 5 bases, with 24 bases lying between them. The germline V gene encodes CDR1 MRHNA and CDR2 SNTAGT. The DNA for the CDR3 is TGTGCCAGCAGTTACGGAGGGCGGACTACCCGTGGGGAGACCCAGTACTTC. Residues: CASSYGGRTTRGETQYF.

The chain carries TRBV5-6 and TRBJ2-3, with 8 bases identical to TRBD2. This CDR3 comprises 14 residues. V dropped 1 base and J dropped 4; count of bases not matched to a gene: 2. The germline gives CDR1 SGHDT, CDR2 YYEEEE. In DNA form, the CDR3 reads TGTGCCAGCAGCTTGCGGGAGGGGGCAGATACGCAGTATTTT. Its translation is CASSLREGADTQYF.

As DNA, the CDR3 is TGTGCCAGCCAGGCCGGGGGAACTGGAAACACCATATATTTT. Protein sequence: CASQAGGTGNTIYF. This chain joins TRBV6-5 and TRBJ1-3; tentative D call: TRBD1 (5 bases). This CDR3 has 14 residues. Trimming removed 8 bases at V and 2 bases at J, with 13 bases between. The germline CDR1 and CDR2 sequences are MNHEY and SVGAGI.

The rearrangement joins TRBV5-4 to TRBJ2-7; no clear D. The V end was cut by 5 bases, the J end by 5 bases, with 23 bases between. CDR3 size: 16 residues. CDR1 is SGHNT, CDR2 YYREEE, per germline (reference sequence). CDR3 sequence: CASSSPPGNPSHEQYF. The CDR3 coding sequence is TGTGCCAGCAGTTCCCCCCCTGGAAATCCATCCCACGAGCAGTACTTC.

The V and J genes are TRBV29-1 and TRBJ2-5, with D perhaps TRBD2 (6 bases). The V gene lost 4 bases and the J gene lost 2 bases, with 11 bases spanning the gap. Per the germline V gene, CDR1 is SQVTM and CDR2 is ANQGSEA. The CDR3 spans 13 residues. Written as DNA, the CDR3 is TGCAGCGTTGTGCGGGGACTTCAAGAGACCCAGTACTTC. It yields the protein CSVVRGLQETQYF.

J is TRBJ1-4 and V is TRBV5-4, with TRBD1 matching over 11 bases. The germline CDR1 and CDR2 sequences are SGHNT and YYREEE (reference sequence). V trimming: 4 bases; J trimming: 14 bases; junction bases outside the gene matches: 7. This CDR3 has 13 amino acids. This CDR3 is CASSSGQGANLFF. CDR3 nucleotide sequence: TGTGCCAGCAGCAGCGGACAGGGGGCTAATCTGTTTTTT.

V gene TRBV6-1 combines with J gene TRBJ2-7; D perhaps matches TRBD1 (6 bases). This CDR3 is 14 amino acids long. Germline V gene lookup returns CDR1 MNHNS and CDR2 SASEGT. V was pared by 7 bases and J by 4 bases, with 17 bases between. In DNA, the CDR3 is TGTGCCAGCAAATCCGTCAGGGGTGGGTACGAGCAGTACTTC. This translates into CASKSVRGGYEQYF.

The rearrangement links TRBV6-1 to TRBJ1-2, with 8 bases aligning to TRBD1. V shed 11 bases and J 2 bases; nucleotides not matched to a gene: 7. Germline CDR1 reads MNHNS; CDR2 reads SASEGT. The CDR3 loop spans 13 amino acids. CDR3 nucleotides: TGTGCCGGGAGTCGGACAGGGAACTATGGCTACACCTTC. Encoded protein: CAGSRTGNYGYTF.

The gene calls are TRBV6-5 and TRBJ2-2; D is undetermined. This CDR3 has 14 residues. The V gene's germline CDR1 is MNHEY and CDR2 SVGAGI. V was clipped by 4 bases and J by 6 bases, with 12 bases between them. The CDR3 protein is CASSSPKNPGELFF. CDR3 DNA sequence: TGTGCCAGCAGTTCGCCCAAAAATCCCGGGGAGCTGTTTTTT.

The J gene is TRBJ1-5, the V gene TRBV19; no reliable D call. V lost 3 bases, J lost 3 bases, and 6 bases lay in between. Germline V gives CDR1 LNHDA, CDR2 SQIVND (reference sequence). This CDR3 has 13 residues. CDR3 sequence: CASSMGLNQPQHF. CDR3 sequence (DNA): TGTGCCAGTAGTATGGGTCTCAATCAGCCCCAGCATTTT. The entire variable domain, with the rest obtained from reference TRBV19 and TRBJ1-5, is as follows: DGGITQSPKYLFRKEGQNVTLSCEQNLNHDAMYWYRQDPGQGLRLIYYSQIVNDFQKGDIAEGYSVSREKKESFPLTVTSAQKNPTAFYLCASSMGLNQPQHFGDGTRLSIL.

The chain links TRBV2 to TRBJ2-7; TRBD1 agrees at 7 bases. This CDR3 has 13 residues. The germline V gene has CDR1 SNHLY and CDR2 FYNNEI. Germline trimming cut 6 bases from V and 7 bases from J; bases unmatched to any gene: 9. This CDR3 is CASRGDRNAEQYF. CDR3 nucleotide sequence: TGTGCCAGCAGGGGGGACAGAAATGCAGAGCAGTACTTC.

The J gene is TRBJ2-3, the V gene TRBV19, with a possible D match to TRBD2 (6 bases). With 4 bases removed from V and 4 bases from J, the gap between germline ends came to 18 bases. The germline gives CDR1 LNHDA, CDR2 SQIVND (reference sequence). This CDR3 contains 16 residues. CDR3 residues: CASSKGGATSADTQYF. The CDR3 bases are TGTGCCAGTAGTAAAGGAGGCGCGACTAGTGCAGATACGCAGTATTTT.

Worth noting for this clone: In the same sample, other DNA sequences code for this CDR3. V gene TRBV18 combines with J gene TRBJ1-5; D remains ambiguous. V lost 3 bases, J lost 4 bases, and 4 bases lay in between. This CDR3 is 12 amino acids long. Germline loops: CDR1 KGHSH, CDR2 LQKENI. CDR3 sequence: CASSPGNQPQHF. The CDR3 region has the DNA TGTGCCAGCTCACCTGGTAATCAGCCCCAGCATTTT.

The rearrangement links TRBV19 to TRBJ2-7, with D perhaps TRBD1 (5 bases). V was shortened by 4 bases and J by 2 bases, with 12 bases between the two germline ends. This CDR3 comprises 14 residues. CDR1 and CDR2 (germline): LNHDA, SQIVND (reference sequence). The CDR3 spells CASSTSGYPYEQYF. CDR3 in DNA: TGTGCCAGTAGTACCTCAGGGTATCCCTACGAGCAGTACTTC.

The CDR3, as DNA: TGTGCCAGCAGCAAGACAGGGGATAGCACTGAAGCTTTCTTT. Its translation: CASSKTGDSTEAFF. The rearrangement joins TRBV6-5 to TRBJ1-1; 8 bases map to TRBD1. This CDR3 comprises 14 residues. CDR1 and CDR2 (germline): MNHEY, SVGAGI. Trimming took 6 bases from V and 4 from J; bases not matched to a gene: 7.

The chain uses TRBV11-2 and TRBJ2-7, with D possibly being TRBD2 (5 bases). Trimming left V 1 base short and J 0 bases short, with 13 bases between. Per germline, CDR1 SGHAT and CDR2 FQNNGV. The CDR3 consists of 16 residues. CDR3 in amino acids: CASSLAASYHSYEQYF. CDR3 in DNA: TGTGCCAGCAGCTTAGCGGCTAGCTATCACTCCTACGAGCAGTACTTC.

The chain combines TRBV9 with TRBJ1-2, with TRBD1 matching over 12 bases. CDR3 length equals 15 residues. Losses at the gene ends were 3 bases for V and 8 bases for J; bases not matched to a gene: 8. From germline, CDR1 is SGDLS and CDR2 YYNGEE. In DNA, the CDR3 is TGTGCCAGCAGCGCCGCGGGACAGGGGGCGGGAGGCTACACCTTC. This translates into CASSAAGQGAGGYTF.